The TCR beta chain under discussion was sequenced for a study of cytomegalovirus exposure and HLA in healthy donors. Study-level information: A previous analysis identified 100 million or so unique TCR beta sequences derived from 180 million or so T cells. In terms of ancestry, the Caucasian-associated cluster contained more than 65% of the roughly 400 genotyped donors.

Study results and limitations: Excluded were some V segments that proved indistinguishable, including TRBV6-2 and TRBV6-3. A classifier reportedly called cytomegalovirus status with high sensitivity and specificity.

13 Jbeta primers and 60 Vbeta primers were used for the PCR. This table comes from immunoSEQ multiplex PCR, and its TCRdb copy is limited to in-frame clones, with some not included. The table includes about 84,000 clones, around 90% detected once. For this clone: Antigen specificity is unknown.

In germline, CDR1 is KGHSH, CDR2 LQKENI. The CDR3 covers 18 residues. The V and J ends lost 3 bases and 1 base respectively, with 21 bases between them. V is TRBV18 and J is TRBJ1-1, with D unresolved. Sequencing input: PBMCs. This sequence was found in a man between 18 and 29 years old in good health and CMV-seronegative. The CDR3 here is CASSPIRFMSGGNTEAFF. CDR3 in DNA: TGTGCCAGCTCACCGATCCGTTTCATGTCGGGTGGGAACACTGAAGCTTTCTTT.